What follows are 24 T cell receptor beta chains derived from one specimen sequenced in a study of T cells after yellow fever vaccination. TCRdb re-analysed the 5' RACE reads in MiXCR, keeping a single row per CDR3 protein. The table includes around 88,000 distinct CDR3 sequences, about 14% detected once. Sequencing was performed on CD8+ T cells not binding an NS4B(214-222) dextramer, sorted from PBMCs, taken approximately 22 days after the first yellow fever vaccination. All receptors derive from a man aged 18 to 29 who received the YFV17D yellow fever vaccine.

The J gene is TRBJ2-7, the V gene TRBV30; D uncertain. Germline V gives CDR1 GTSNPN, CDR2 SVGIG (reference sequence). The CDR3 spans 12 residues. V was trimmed by 0 bases and J by 4 bases, leaving 7 bases between them. DNA for the CDR3: TGTGCCTGGAGTGTATTCGAGTACGAGCAGTACTTC. Its protein product is CAWSVFEYEQYF. The variable domain in full, with the rest retrieved from reference TRBV30 and TRBJ2-7, is SQTIHQWPATLVQPVGSPLSLECTVEGTSNPNLYWYRQAAGRGLQLLFYSVGIGQISSEVPQNLSASRPQDRQFILSSKKLLLSDSGFYLCAWSVFEYEQYFGPGTRLTVT.

V and J are TRBV6-1 and TRBJ1-5; D call uncertain. Germline CDR1 MNHNS, CDR2 SASEGT. The germline V and J ends were trimmed by 1 base and 4 bases, with 17 bases remaining between them. The CDR3 covers 17 residues. CDR3 residues: CASSEGPYRASNQPQHF. CDR3 nucleotides: TGTGCCAGCAGTGAAGGGCCCTACAGAGCCTCAAATCAGCCCCAGCATTTT.

This clonotype was detected many times. The rearrangement uses TRBV2 and TRBJ2-2, with D perhaps given as TRBD1 or TRBD2 (5 bases each). CDR3 length: 15 amino acids. V lost 8 bases and J 6 bases, leaving 19 bases between the germline ends. Germline CDR1 SNHLY, CDR2 FYNNEI. The CDR3 coding sequence is TGTGCCAGCGAACAGGACGGGGTAGTGGCCGGGGAGCTGTTTTTT. Translating gives CASEQDGVVAGELFF. The variable domain in full, with the rest retrieved from reference TRBV2 and TRBJ2-2, is EPEVTQTPSHQVTQMGQEVILRCVPISNHLYFYWYRQILGQKVEFLVSFYNNEISEKSEIFDDQFSVERPDGSNFTLKIRSTKLEDSAMYFCASEQDGVVAGELFFGEGSRLTVL.

The rearrangement links TRBV5-1 to TRBJ1-4; no clear D. CDR3 length: 15 residues. V was cut by 5 bases and J by 5 bases, with 16 bases left in between. Looked up from germline, CDR1 is SGHRS and CDR2 is YFSETQ. The chain's CDR3 is CASRMLGVENEKLFF. The CDR3 nucleotides are TGCGCCAGCAGAATGCTTGGAGTAGAGAATGAAAAACTGTTTTTT.

V usage is TRBV7-9 and J usage is TRBJ1-6; 7 nucleotides align to TRBD1. The CDR3 sequence is 16 residues long. Trimming took 4 bases from V and 0 from J; bases not matched to a gene: 3. Germline assignment: CDR1 SEHNR and CDR2 FQNEAQ (reference sequence). The CDR3 DNA sequence: TGTGCCAGCAGCTCGACAGGGAGCTCCTATAATTCACCCCTCCACTTT. Protein sequence: CASSSTGSSYNSPLHF. Together with reference TRBV7-9 and TRBJ1-6, the CDR3 gives the full variable domain: DTGVSQNPRHKITKRGQNVTFRCDPISEHNRLYWYRQTLGQGPEFLTYFQNEAQLEKSRLLSDRFSAERPKGSFSTLEIQRTEQGDSAMYLCASSSTGSSYNSPLHFGNGTRLTVT.

This chain connects TRBV6-4 to TRBJ2-3, with 10 bases fitting TRBD2. The V and J ends lost 3 bases and 5 bases, in that order; junction bases with no gene match: 5. Germline V gene data show CDR1 as MRHNA and CDR2 as SNTAGT. The CDR3 runs 15 residues. The CDR3 reads CASSELAGEIDTQYF. In DNA, the CDR3 is TGTGCCAGCAGTGAGCTAGCGGGGGAGATAGATACGCAGTATTTT.

This clonotype has a handful of counts. The chain has TRBV27 and TRBJ2-7; D perhaps matches TRBD1 (5 bases). There are 14 residues in the CDR3. Looked up from germline, CDR1 is MNHEY and CDR2 is SMNVEV (reference sequence). V dropped 2 bases and J dropped 3 bases, with 11 bases sitting between them. CDR3 bases: TGTGCCAGCAGTTTACAGGGAACCTTCTACGAGCAGTACTTC. Encoded protein: CASSLQGTFYEQYF.

There are a few counts of this clonotype. The CDR3 DNA reads TGTGCCAGCAGTTTCGGGGGGTTAGGGCAGCCCCAGCATTTT. Translated, it gives CASSFGGLGQPQHF. V and J are TRBV12-3 or TRBV12-4 and TRBJ1-5; perhaps TRBD1 as D (5 bases). Trimming shortened V by 3 bases and J by 7 bases, and 13 bases separated the two germline ends. The CDR3 runs to 14 residues.

The chain uses TRBV4-1 and TRBJ2-6, with D possibly being TRBD1 (6 bases). The length of the CDR3 is 18 residues. Germline V gives CDR1 MGHRA, CDR2 YSYEKL. V lost 0 bases to trimming and J lost 1 base, with 13 bases between them. CDR3 residues: CASSQESIGGSGANVLTF. The DNA of the CDR3 is TGCGCCAGCAGCCAAGAGTCTATAGGGGGATCTGGGGCCAACGTCCTGACTTTC.

This clonotype turned up a few times. The V and J genes are TRBV27 and TRBJ2-7; D remains unclear. V dropped 0 bases and J dropped 4 bases, with 7 bases sitting between them. The V gene's germline CDR1 is MNHEY and CDR2 SMNVEV (reference sequence). This CDR3 contains 13 residues. As DNA, the CDR3 is TGTGCCAGCAGTTTATCCGGCGGATACGAGCAGTACTTC. Translating it yields CASSLSGGYEQYF.

V usage is TRBV4-1 and J usage is TRBJ2-7, with D perhaps matching TRBD1 or TRBD2 (7 bases each). The CDR3 consists of 15 residues. The V gene's germline CDR1 is MGHRA and CDR2 YSYEKL. V was clipped by 6 bases and J by 0 bases, with 15 bases between them. The DNA of the CDR3 is TGCGCCAGCAGTCCAGGGGGGGGGAGCTCCTACGAGCAGTACTTC. Translating it yields CASSPGGGSSYEQYF.

This chain joins TRBV5-1 and TRBJ2-3, with unresolved D. The germline V and J ends were trimmed by 0 bases and 0 bases, with 5 bases remaining between them. Germline loops: CDR1 SGHRS, CDR2 YFSETQ. The CDR3 is 14 residues long. DNA of the CDR3: TGCGCCAGCAGCTTGGAGGTCAGCACAGATACGCAGTATTTT. As protein: CASSLEVSTDTQYF.

The rearrangement uses TRBV5-5 and TRBJ1-4; D gene ambiguous. The germline V gene has CDR1 SGHKS and CDR2 YYEKEE (reference sequence). The CDR3 consists of 16 residues. V lost 1 base and J lost 3, with 13 bases in between. The DNA of the CDR3 is TGTGCCAGCAGCTTGTTAGGACCTGCGGCTAATGAAAAACTGTTTTTT. This gives the protein CASSLLGPAANEKLFF. The variable domain in full, with the rest retrieved from reference TRBV5-5 and TRBJ1-4, is DAGVTQSPTHLIKTRGQQVTLRCSPISGHKSVSWYQQVLGQGPQFIFQYYEKEERGRGNFPDRFSARQFPNYSSELNVNALLLGDSALYLCASSLLGPAANEKLFFGSGTQLSVL.

This clonotype was counted between two and nine times. The gene calls are TRBV25-1 and TRBJ1-1, with unresolved D. Germline lookup yields CDR1 MGHDK and CDR2 SYGVNS. Trimming removed 1 base at V and 7 bases at J, with 10 bases between. The CDR3 length is 13 residues. CDR3 sequence reads: CASSELGGDEAFF. The CDR3 DNA is TGTGCCAGCAGTGAATTAGGCGGCGATGAAGCTTTCTTT.

The chain combines TRBV23-1 with TRBJ2-1; 10 positions match TRBD2. TRBV23-1 is an open reading frame, and its role is uncertain. The V gene end was trimmed by 6 bases and the J gene end by 5 bases; junction bases not matched to a gene: 10. The CDR3 is 16 residues long. CDR3 sequence (DNA): TGCGCCAGCAGATATAAGAGCGGGGGGGCCGACAATGAGCAGTTCTTC. Amino acid sequence: CASRYKSGGADNEQFF.

The CDR3 bases are TGTGCCGTACAAGTACCGGGGGATAGCACAGATACGCAGTATTTT. The encoded protein is CAVQVPGDSTDTQYF. The V call is TRBV24-1, the J call TRBJ2-3; the D gene is possibly TRBD2 (6 bases). V lost 12 bases, J lost 0 bases, and 18 bases lay in between. The germline V gene encodes CDR1 KGHDR and CDR2 SFDVKD. This CDR3 is 15 amino acids long.

This clonotype was observed a handful of times. This chain joins TRBV5-1 and TRBJ1-1, with 10 bases identical to TRBD1. Germline CDR1 reads SGHRS; CDR2 reads YFSETQ. Germline trimming cut 4 bases from V and 3 bases from J; bases unmatched to any gene: 3. The CDR3 contains 14 residues. For the CDR3, the DNA is TGCGCCAGCAGCCCCGGGACAGGGGACACTGAAGCTTTCTTT. Translating gives CASSPGTGDTEAFF.

This clonotype was observed many times. The V gene is TRBV19, the J gene TRBJ2-7; D might be TRBD1 or TRBD2, each matching 6 bases. V gave up 10 bases and J gave up 1 base, with 17 bases separating them. The CDR3 is 14 amino acids. The germline V gene has CDR1 LNHDA and CDR2 SQIVND (reference sequence). The CDR3 DNA sequence: TGTGCCACCGCTACGGGGGCCCTTTCCTACGAGCAGTACTTC. It codes for CATATGALSYEQYF.

The chain links TRBV12-3 or TRBV12-4 to TRBJ1-5; D unresolved. The ends were cut back, 5 bases at V and 7 bases at J, with 12 bases in the middle. The CDR3 covers 13 residues. The CDR3 DNA follows: TGTGCCAGCAGTGCCCACGGGAGGCAGCCCCAGCATTTT. It yields the protein CASSAHGRQPQHF.

This clonotype came up a few times. The chain is built from TRBV27 and TRBJ2-5, with D maybe TRBD2 (6 bases). Germline-derived CDR1 and CDR2 are MNHEY and SMNVEV (reference sequence). The CDR3 has 16 residues. V was pared by 2 bases and J by 1 base, with 14 bases between. For the CDR3, the DNA is TGTGCCAGCAGTTTAGCCCAGGGCGGGACCCAAGAGACCCAGTACTTC. Translating it yields CASSLAQGGTQETQYF.

The genes are TRBV4-1 and TRBJ2-3, with D possibly being TRBD1 (5 bases). Per germline, CDR1 MGHRA and CDR2 YSYEKL. Deletions cut 0 bases from V and 2 bases from J, with 12 bases between. The CDR3 has 16 residues. CDR3 loop: CASSQESGPDTDTQYF. As DNA, the CDR3 is TGCGCCAGCAGCCAAGAATCAGGGCCTGACACAGATACGCAGTATTTT.

The V call is TRBV6-5, the J call TRBJ2-2; D might be TRBD2 (5 bases). Germline assignment: CDR1 MNHEY and CDR2 SVGAGI. V dropped 7 bases and J dropped 4 bases, with 25 bases sitting between them. The CDR3 contains 18 residues. This chain's CDR3 is CASTLRAVEGPVTGELFF. CDR3 sequence (DNA): TGTGCCAGCACCCTACGGGCCGTCGAGGGTCCCGTCACCGGGGAGCTGTTTTTT.

This clonotype was observed a few times. For the CDR3, the DNA is TGTGCCAGCAGCCCAACAGGGGGTCTCATCTCTGGGGCCAACGTCCTGACTTTC. This sequence encodes CASSPTGGLISGANVLTF. The chain recombines TRBV12-3 or TRBV12-4 with TRBJ2-6, with 8 bases identical to TRBD1. The CDR3 contains 18 residues. The J segment lost 0 bases and the V segment lost 6 bases, leaving 10 bases of the junction unmatched.

V usage is TRBV7-2 and J usage is TRBJ1-5, with D tentatively TRBD1 (5 bases). V gave up 3 bases and J gave up 3 bases, with 9 bases separating them. Looked up from germline, CDR1 is SGHTA and CDR2 is FQGNSA. This CDR3 comprises 14 residues. The CDR3 region is CASSFPGFNQPQHF. CDR3 nucleotide sequence: TGTGCCAGCAGCTTCCCAGGGTTCAATCAGCCCCAGCATTTT.